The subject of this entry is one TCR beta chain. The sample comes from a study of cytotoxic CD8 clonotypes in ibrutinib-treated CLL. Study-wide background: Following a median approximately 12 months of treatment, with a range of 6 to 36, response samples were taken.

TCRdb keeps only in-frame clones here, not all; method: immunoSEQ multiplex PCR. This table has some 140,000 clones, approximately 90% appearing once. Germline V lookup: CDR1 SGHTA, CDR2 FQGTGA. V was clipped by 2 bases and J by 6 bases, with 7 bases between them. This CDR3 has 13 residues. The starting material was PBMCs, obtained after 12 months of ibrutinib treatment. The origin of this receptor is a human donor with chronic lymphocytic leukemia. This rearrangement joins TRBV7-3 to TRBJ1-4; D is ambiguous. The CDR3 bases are TGTGCCAGCAGCTTAGATAGTCATGAAAAACTGTTTTTT. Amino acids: CASSLDSHEKLFF.